The T cell receptor (beta chain) described here comes from a study of T cells in women clearing cervical HPV infection (dated by TCRdb to the late 2010s). Regarding the research as a whole: The cases were 25 women with histologically confirmed HPV16-related CIN3 or worse, and 2 of these cases were invasive cancers. Controls were around 23 women whose single incident HPV16 infection cleared within 12 months without precancer or cancer developing. Blood from cases was collected at the visit at which the lesion was first identified, whereas blood from controls was collected once infection was no longer detected. Among cases, blood sampling came a median of roughly 140 days after lesion detection, with an interquartile range of roughly 85 to 220 days. HLA typing was available for only a few women, so HLA type could not be excluded as a confounder. The exploratory proof-of-principle case-control study was nested within the Guanacaste HPV Natural History Study in Costa Rica and compared TCR repertoires across cervical HPV16 outcomes. Cases and controls were matched on age within five years and on year of sample collection. Cases had a median age of approximately 35 years and controls had a median age of around 40, with no significant differences in baseline characteristics. In the parent cohort, about 10,000 women aged 18 or older were enrolled in Guanacaste, Costa Rica, during about 1993 to 1995 and then followed for around seven years. Five blinded duplicates per group were added as quality controls, so that approximately 60 samples were obtained: 50 or so participants and 10 replicates. Results the study describes overall, beyond this receptor: Lower TRBV6-7 relative abundance was observed in cases than in controls (about 0.1% versus 0.15%; Bonferroni P = 0.0008). Random forest classifiers combining richness and V gene abundances distinguished cases from controls with an estimated AUC of roughly 0.81. TCR repertoire richness was significantly higher in CIN3+ cases than in controls across sequencing depths, while evenness did not differ. Because the number of T cells per sample was unknown, the richness differences could reflect varying T-cell content rather than repertoire biology. The cross-sectional design could not show whether the associations came before the infection or were a result of it, and neither effector/memory subsets nor HPV-specific T cells were isolated.

Worth noting for this clone: Its recognized antigen is unknown. Read sequence stops 3 residues before the CDR3 end, and the germline J gene provides the missing end.

Every participant had a single incident cervical HPV16 infection, and women with prevalent HPV16 infections were excluded. Cervical HPV DNA was detected by MY09/MY11 PCR, and genotyping was performed by dot-blot hybridization. Fifteen mL of heparinized blood were centrifuged, and the buffy coat was aliquoted, frozen at -30°C, then stored at -80°C. QIAGEN kits were used to extract genomic DNA from buffy coat specimens. TCR beta CDR3 regions were amplified by multiplex PCR from an average of roughly 1,200 ng genomic DNA per sample using the immunoSEQ assay. To correct primer bias, the assay used a complete synthetic TCR repertoire to set an amplification baseline. Amplicons were sequenced on the Illumina platform. Under the source paper's analysis protocol: Sequences were error-corrected by clustering with frequency ratios and a modified nearest-neighbor algorithm, then analyzed in the immunoSEQ Analyzer with IMGT gene definitions. TCR richness and evenness were averaged over 20 rarefaction repeats at each rarefaction depth, excluding samples with fewer sequences than the depth. Wilcoxon rank sum tests with FDR correction were used to compare V, D and J gene relative abundances between the groups. Blinded duplicates gave an intraclass correlation of 95.6% for TCR richness and an average of roughly 82% across some 69 gene segments. In its TCRdb copy, this immuneACCESS table keeps in-frame sequences only and misses some clones. Where compared with another copy, unresolved V genes explain less than half of these, and the others have no known cause. V and J calls and clone size are as listed in that table; D and trimming were resolved from the DNA. This sample's table carries under 40,000 clones. The ten largest clones add up to roughly 3.6% of the sample.

The CDR1 and CDR2 encoded by the germline V gene are SGHDN and FVKESK. Spanning cysteine to phenylalanine, the CDR3 consists of 15 amino acids. Of the CDR3's DNA, 36 bases were read; they are in frame from base 1. This chain joins TRBV14 to TRBJ1-1; TRBD1 is a possible D gene, resting on 6 matching bases. This sequence originates from a woman between 18 and 69 years old with a cervical HPV16 infection that either progressed to CIN3+ or cleared (not recorded which). The sample comprised blood buffy coat. The CDR3 bases that were read are TGTGCCAGCAGCCAAGACAGGGGCGGGTTTGCCCAA. Translated, this is CASSQDRGGFAQ. The whole CDR3 protein is CASSQDRGGFAQAFF. The variable domain in full, with residues beyond the CDR3 obtained from the reference TRBV14 and TRBJ1-1 genes, is EAGVTQFPSHSVIEKGQTVTLRCDPISGHDNLYWYRRVMGKEIKFLLHFVKESKQDESGMPNNRFLAERTGGTYSTLKVQPAELEDSGVYFCASSQDRGGFAQAFFGQGTRLTVV.